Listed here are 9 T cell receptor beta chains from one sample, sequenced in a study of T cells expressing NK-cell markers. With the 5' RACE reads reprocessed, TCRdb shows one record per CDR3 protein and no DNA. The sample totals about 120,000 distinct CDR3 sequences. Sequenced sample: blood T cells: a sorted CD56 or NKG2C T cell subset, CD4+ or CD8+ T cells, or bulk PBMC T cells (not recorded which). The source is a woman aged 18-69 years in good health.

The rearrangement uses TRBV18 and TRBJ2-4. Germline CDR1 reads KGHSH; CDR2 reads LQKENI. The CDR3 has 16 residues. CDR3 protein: CASSPVSRIAKNIQYF.

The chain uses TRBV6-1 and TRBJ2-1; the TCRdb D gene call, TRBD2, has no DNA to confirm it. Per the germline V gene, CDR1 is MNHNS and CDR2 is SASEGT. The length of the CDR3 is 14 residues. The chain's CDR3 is CASNLAGNYNEQFF.

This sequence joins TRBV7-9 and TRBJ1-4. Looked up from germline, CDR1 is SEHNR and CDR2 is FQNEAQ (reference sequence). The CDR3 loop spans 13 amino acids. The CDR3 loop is CASTSSTNEKLFF.

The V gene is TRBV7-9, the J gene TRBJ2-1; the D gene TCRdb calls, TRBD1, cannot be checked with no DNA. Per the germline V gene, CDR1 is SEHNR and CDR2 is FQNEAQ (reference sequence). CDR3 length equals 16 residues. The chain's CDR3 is CASSPGGAGEYNEQFF.

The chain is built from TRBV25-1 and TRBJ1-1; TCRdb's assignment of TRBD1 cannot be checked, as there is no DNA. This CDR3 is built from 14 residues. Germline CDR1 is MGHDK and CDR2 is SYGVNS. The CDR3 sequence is CASRDRDRNTEAFF.

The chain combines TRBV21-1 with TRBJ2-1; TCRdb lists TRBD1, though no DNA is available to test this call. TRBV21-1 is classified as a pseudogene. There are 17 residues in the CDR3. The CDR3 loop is CASSRGAGEGRYNEQFF.

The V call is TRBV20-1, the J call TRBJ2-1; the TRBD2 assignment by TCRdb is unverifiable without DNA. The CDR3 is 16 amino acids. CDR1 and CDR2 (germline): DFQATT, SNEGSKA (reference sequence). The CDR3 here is CSADKATSGGYNEQFF.

CDR3: CASSYSGGTYEQYF. The chain couples TRBV6-2 or TRBV6-3 to TRBJ2-7. Germline V gene data show CDR1 as MNHEY and CDR2 as SVGEGT. The CDR3 has 14 residues.

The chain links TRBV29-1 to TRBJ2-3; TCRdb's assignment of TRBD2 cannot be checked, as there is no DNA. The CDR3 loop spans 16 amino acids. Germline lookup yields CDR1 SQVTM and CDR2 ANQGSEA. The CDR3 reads CSVVRTSGRTTDTQYF.